The T cell receptor (beta chain) described here comes from a study of vaccination and CD4 T cells after COVID-19. Study-wide context: Post-COVID sampling occurred a median about 100 days after diagnosis (range 35 to 161). At a median approximately 70 days (range 14 to 241) after dose two, post-vaccine samples were obtained. Findings and caveats of the study: Sampling was limited to relatively few convalescent patients, with no early post-infection timepoints studied.

Germline loops: CDR1 DFQATT, CDR2 SNEGSKA (reference sequence). This CDR3 has 15 amino acids. V was trimmed by 2 bases and J by 1 base, leaving 15 bases between them. The Oncomine TCR Beta short-read assay was applied to DNA of cultured CD4+ T cells. Cultured CD4+ T cells yielded the extracted genomic DNA. From the PCR reads, TCRdb called clonotypes with MiXCR, one entry per CDR3 protein. This table has over 15,000 distinct CDR3 sequences, 65% to 85% appearing once. Sample treatment: roughly ten-day PBMC culture with coronavirus spike peptide pools or control peptides (ViraFEST assay). As to this clonotype: Its matching antigen is unknown.

This receptor was obtained from a human donor who had recovered from COVID-19. The sample taken for sequencing was CD4+ T cells from blood, cultured in vitro. The rearrangement joins TRBV20-1 to TRBJ2-7; no firm D call. The DNA of the CDR3 is TGCAGTGCTAGATCGGACCTCAGAGGTTCCTACGAGCAGTACTTC. Its protein product is CSARSDLRGSYEQYF.